Presented here are 21 T cell receptor beta chains from one specimen sequenced in a study of identical twins (dated by TCRdb to 2016 to 2017). Libraries were built with 5' RACE. The reads were generated on an Illumina HiSeq 2000. TCRdb reanalyzed the raw reads on its own, using fastp at Q25 for trimming and MiXCR for clone calling, and kept in-frame beta chains. When rows share a CDR3 protein, they turn into one entry using the most common DNA and genes. The sample includes 260,000 or so distinct CDR3 sequences, with approximately 6.8% observed a single time. Over 5% of the sample goes to the ten largest clones. The sample was also reused in another study, on yellow fever vaccine responses in identical twins.

Sequencing was carried out using CD8+ T cells sorted from blood. The receptors come from a woman aged 18 to 35 in good health.

There are a few counts of this clonotype. The rearrangement joins TRBV16 to TRBJ2-5, with 8 positions matching TRBD1. Germline CDR1 and CDR2: KGHSY and FQNENV. The ends lost 4 bases at V and 4 bases at J; junction bases unmatched: 8. The CDR3 totals 15 residues. CDR3 bases: TGTGCCAGCAGCCGAATCGGACAGGGTGTAGAGACCCAGTACTTC. It is translated as CASSRIGQGVETQYF. The variable domain in full, with the rest retrieved from reference TRBV16 and TRBJ2-5, is GEEVAQTPKHLVRGEGQKAKLYCAPIKGHSYVFWYQQVLKNEFKFLISFQNENVFDETGMPKERFSAKCLPNSPCSLEIQATKLEDSAVYFCASSRIGQGVETQYFGPGTRLLVL.

This clonotype was observed many times. This rearrangement joins TRBV6-5 to TRBJ2-5, with D possibly being TRBD1 or TRBD2 (6 bases each). The length of the CDR3 is 15 residues. Trimming cost V 0 bases and J 1 base, with 9 bases left between them. Per the germline V gene, CDR1 is MNHEY and CDR2 is SVGAGI. CDR3 region: CASSYSGGLQETQYF. CDR3 coding DNA: TGTGCCAGCAGTTACTCTGGGGGGCTCCAAGAGACCCAGTACTTC.

This clonotype came up many times. The V and J genes are TRBV4-1 and TRBJ2-1, with 8 bases matching TRBD2. J was trimmed by 5 bases and V by 2 bases; bases with no gene match: 5. Germline CDR1 and CDR2: MGHRA and YSYEKL. This CDR3 is 15 amino acids long. CDR3 amino acids: CASSQLAGLNNEQFF. The CDR3 bases are TGCGCCAGCAGCCAATTAGCGGGGCTTAACAATGAGCAGTTCTTC.

This clonotype has more than one count but fewer than ten. This chain connects TRBV28 to TRBJ2-7, with D perhaps matching TRBD1 or TRBD2 (5 bases each). The CDR3 totals 15 residues. CDR1 and CDR2 from the germline V gene are MDHEN and SYDVKM. V was shortened by 0 bases and J by 0 bases, with 9 bases between the two germline ends. The CDR3: CASSLWGTNSYEQYF. The CDR3 DNA follows: TGTGCCAGCAGTTTATGGGGGACGAACTCCTACGAGCAGTACTTC. Full variable domain (rest looked up from reference TRBV28 and TRBJ2-7): DVKVTQSSRYLVKRTGEKVFLECVQDMDHENMFWYRQDPGLGLRLIYFSYDVKMKEKGDIPEGYSVSREKKERFSLILESASTNQTSMYLCASSLWGTNSYEQYFGPGTRLTVT.

In this sample, this clonotype turned up many times. The chain is built from TRBV5-6 and TRBJ1-5; D not certain. The CDR3 contains 15 residues. The germline V gene has CDR1 SGHDT and CDR2 YYEEEE. V lost 3 bases, J lost 0 bases, and 10 bases lay in between. The CDR3 DNA is TGTGCCAGCAGCTCGGCGAGGTATAGCAATCAGCCCCAGCATTTT. It specifies CASSSARYSNQPQHF.

This clonotype was seen at least ten times. The V call is TRBV5-5, the J call TRBJ1-1; 9 bases are a match to TRBD1. J gave up 7 bases and V 4 bases, and 11 bases lay outside the gene matches. CDR3 length equals 15 residues. The germline V gene has CDR1 SGHKS and CDR2 YYEKEE (reference sequence). Here the CDR3 reads CASSADRGGRFEAFF. The CDR3 nucleotides read TGTGCCAGCAGCGCGGACAGGGGAGGTCGGTTTGAAGCTTTCTTT.

This clonotype has just a few counts. This chain joins TRBV12-3 or TRBV12-4 and TRBJ2-7; perhaps D is TRBD1 or TRBD2 (5 bases each). Trimming stripped 1 base from V and 1 base from J, with 14 bases between. The CDR3 runs to 16 residues. The CDR3 sequence is CASSLGSPGQSYEQYF. The CDR3 DNA is TGTGCCAGCAGTTTAGGTAGCCCGGGGCAATCCTACGAGCAGTACTTC.

The chain combines TRBV9 with TRBJ2-1; TRBD2 matches at 7 bases. This CDR3 spans 15 amino acids. Germline lookup yields CDR1 SGDLS and CDR2 YYNGEE. The V segment lost 3 bases and the J segment 3 bases; nucleotides outside the gene matches: 6. The CDR3 nucleotides read TGTGCCAGCAGCGAGGGAGGGAACAGCTACAATGAGCAGTTCTTC. Residues: CASSEGGNSYNEQFF.

This clonotype was detected many times. The chain employs TRBV6-1 and TRBJ2-7; unclear D gene. V was trimmed by 5 bases and J by 0 bases, leaving 11 bases between them. Germline V lookup: CDR1 MNHNS, CDR2 SASEGT. The CDR3 extends over 14 amino acids. The DNA of the CDR3 is TGTGCCAGCAGTCCCGAAGGGTTCTCCTACGAGCAGTACTTC. Its protein is CASSPEGFSYEQYF.

This clonotype was seen at least ten times. The CDR3 loop is CASSLTSGRTKNIQYF. CDR3 DNA: TGTGCCAGCAGCTTAACCAGCGGGAGAACCAAAAACATTCAGTACTTC. V usage is TRBV7-9 and J usage is TRBJ2-4; 8 nucleotides line up with TRBD2. Trimming removed 2 bases from V and 2 bases from J; junction bases left unmatched: 5. Germline loops: CDR1 SEHNR, CDR2 FQNEAQ (reference sequence). This CDR3 region has 16 residues.

The sample holds many counts of this clonotype. The chain uses TRBV7-9 and TRBJ2-3; tentative D call: TRBD2 (6 bases). The CDR3 contains 15 residues. Per germline, CDR1 SEHNR and CDR2 FQNEAQ (reference sequence). Trimming shortened V by 2 bases and J by 0 bases, and 9 bases separated the two germline ends. The CDR3 loop reads CASSLYAGSTDTQYF. The CDR3, as DNA: TGTGCCAGCAGCTTATATGCGGGGAGCACAGATACGCAGTATTTT.

This clonotype was counted many times. The V and J genes are TRBV20-1 and TRBJ2-1, with TRBD2 identical over 9 bases. V gave up 6 bases and J gave up 8 bases; unmatched junction bases: 17. This CDR3 is 16 amino acids long. Germline assignment: CDR1 DFQATT and CDR2 SNEGSKA (reference sequence). The CDR3 DNA reads as TGCAGTGCCGCGAGGACTAGCGTTGCTGGTTCGGATGAGCAGTTCTTC. Translated, it gives CSAARTSVAGSDEQFF.

This clonotype was observed many times. The chain carries TRBV3-1 and TRBJ2-3, with D possibly matching TRBD2 (6 bases). The CDR3 has 14 amino acids. The V end was cut by 2 bases, the J end by 6 bases, with 12 bases between. CDR1 is LGHDT, CDR2 YNNKEL, per germline (reference sequence). CDR3 residues: CASSQLPGLDTQYF. The CDR3, as DNA: TGTGCCAGCAGCCAACTCCCGGGACTCGATACGCAGTATTTT.

The V and J genes are TRBV14 and TRBJ2-7, with 11 bases fitting TRBD2. Germline loops: CDR1 SGHDN, CDR2 FVKESK. V trimming: 4 bases; J trimming: 4 bases; junction bases outside the gene matches: 21. CDR3 length: 20 amino acids. Written as DNA, the CDR3 is TGTGCCAGCAGCCCATTTCCCGGGACAGGCACTAGCGGGAGTCCGTACGAGCAGTACTTC. Protein product: CASSPFPGTGTSGSPYEQYF.

The sample holds many counts of this clonotype. The chain employs TRBV2 and TRBJ2-1; 11 nucleotides agree with TRBD2. This CDR3 contains 15 residues. The ends lost 5 bases at V and 4 bases at J; junction bases unmatched: 4. Germline V gene lookup returns CDR1 SNHLY and CDR2 FYNNEI. The CDR3 nucleotides read TGTGCCAGCAGTCGACTAGCGGGGCGGTACAATGAGCAGTTCTTC. This sequence encodes CASSRLAGRYNEQFF.

The rearrangement links TRBV2 to TRBJ2-5; 7 bases are shared with TRBD1. Germline CDR1 is SNHLY and CDR2 is FYNNEI. The J segment lost 4 bases and the V segment lost 1 base, leaving 6 bases of the junction unmatched. The CDR3 extends over 15 amino acids. Here the CDR3 DNA reads TGTGCCAGCAGTGAAGGGACAGGCCGATTAGAGACCCAGTACTTC. It yields the protein CASSEGTGRLETQYF.

This clonotype was seen ten or more times. The rearrangement links TRBV29-1 to TRBJ2-1, with 9 bases identical to TRBD2. J was trimmed by 7 bases and V by 0 bases; bases with no gene match: 10. Germline V gene sequence: CDR1 SQVTM, CDR2 ANQGSEA. This CDR3 is built from 16 residues. In DNA, the CDR3 is TGCAGCGTTGAAGATCCCGCTAGCGGGATTTGGAATGAGCAGTTCTTC. It yields the protein CSVEDPASGIWNEQFF.

This clonotype was observed at least ten times. The V call is TRBV20-1, the J call TRBJ2-1; 10 nucleotides agree with TRBD2. The junction had 13 bases not matched to a gene; V was cut back by 0 bases and J by 5 bases. The CDR3 covers 18 residues. From germline, CDR1 is DFQATT and CDR2 SNEGSKA (reference sequence). In DNA form, the CDR3 reads TGCAGTGCTAGAGAGGGTTTTGGATCCGGGACTAGCGACAATGAGCAGTTCTTC. This encodes CSAREGFGSGTSDNEQFF.

This clonotype was found many times. The chain recombines TRBV20-1 with TRBJ2-1, with TRBD1 as a possible D gene (6 bases). Germline lookup yields CDR1 DFQATT and CDR2 SNEGSKA (reference sequence). The CDR3 covers 12 residues. Trimming took 5 bases from V and 5 from J, leaving 10 bases between them. Here the CDR3 reads CSAPHRDNEQFF. In DNA, the CDR3 is TGCAGTGCTCCGCACAGGGACAATGAGCAGTTCTTC.

There are many counts of this clonotype. CDR3 residues: CASSLSSGGRQETQYF. The DNA for the CDR3 is TGTGCCAGCAGTTTAAGCAGCGGGGGGAGACAAGAGACCCAGTACTTC. This rearrangement joins TRBV12-3 or TRBV12-4 to TRBJ2-5; 9 bases align to TRBD2. This CDR3 has 16 amino acids. V was pared by 2 bases and J by 2 bases, with 6 bases of the junction left unmatched.

This clonotype was observed a handful of times. The CDR3 DNA is TGTGCCAGCAGTTACTCAAGGGGGTTCATGAACACTGAAGCTTTCTTT. Its translation: CASSYSRGFMNTEAFF. V usage is TRBV6-5 and J usage is TRBJ1-1; perhaps TRBD1 as D (6 bases). Germline loops: CDR1 MNHEY, CDR2 SVGAGI. V was shortened by 0 bases and J by 0 bases, with 11 bases between the two germline ends. The CDR3 is 16 amino acids.